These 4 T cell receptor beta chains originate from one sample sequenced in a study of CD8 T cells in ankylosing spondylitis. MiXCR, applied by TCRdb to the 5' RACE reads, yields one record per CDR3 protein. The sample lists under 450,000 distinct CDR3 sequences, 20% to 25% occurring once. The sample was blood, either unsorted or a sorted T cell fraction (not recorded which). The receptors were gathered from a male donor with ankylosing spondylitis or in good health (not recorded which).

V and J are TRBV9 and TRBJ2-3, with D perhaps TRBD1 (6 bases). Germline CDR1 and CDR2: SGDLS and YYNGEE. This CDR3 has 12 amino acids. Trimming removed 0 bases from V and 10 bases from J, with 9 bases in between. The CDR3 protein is CASSVEAGAQYF. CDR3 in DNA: TGTGCCAGCAGCGTAGAGGCAGGGGCGCAGTATTTT.

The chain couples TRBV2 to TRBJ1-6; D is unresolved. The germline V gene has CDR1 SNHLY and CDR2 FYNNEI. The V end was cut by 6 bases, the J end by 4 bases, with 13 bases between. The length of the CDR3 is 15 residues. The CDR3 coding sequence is TGTGCCAGCAGCCCGACGGGGTCATATAATTCACCCCTCCACTTT. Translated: CASSPTGSYNSPLHF.

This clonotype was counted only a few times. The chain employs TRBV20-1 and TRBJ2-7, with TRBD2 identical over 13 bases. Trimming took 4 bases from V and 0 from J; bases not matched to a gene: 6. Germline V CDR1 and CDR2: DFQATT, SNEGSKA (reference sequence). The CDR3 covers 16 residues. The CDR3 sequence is CSATRLAGGSSYEQYF. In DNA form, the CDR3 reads TGCAGTGCTACCCGACTAGCGGGGGGTTCCTCCTACGAGCAGTACTTC.

CDR3: CASSLGGFGGNEQFF. The CDR3, as DNA: TGTGCCAGCAGTTTAGGGGGGTTTGGGGGGAATGAGCAGTTCTTC. V and J are TRBV28 and TRBJ2-1; possible D gene TRBD2, 6 bases. Trimming stripped 2 bases from V and 7 bases from J, with 15 bases between. The CDR3 contains 15 residues. Germline loops: CDR1 MDHEN, CDR2 SYDVKM.